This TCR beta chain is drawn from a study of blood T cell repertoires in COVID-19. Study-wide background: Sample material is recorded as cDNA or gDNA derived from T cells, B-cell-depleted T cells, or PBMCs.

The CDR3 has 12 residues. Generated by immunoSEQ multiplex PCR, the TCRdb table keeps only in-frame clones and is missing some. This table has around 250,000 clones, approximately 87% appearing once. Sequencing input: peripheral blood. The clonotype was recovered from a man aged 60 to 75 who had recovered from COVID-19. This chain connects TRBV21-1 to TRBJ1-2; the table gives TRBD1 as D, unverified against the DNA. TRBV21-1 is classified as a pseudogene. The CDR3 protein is CASSNLVDSYTF. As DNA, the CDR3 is TGTGCCAGCAGCAATCTGGTAGACAGCTACACCTTC.